This T cell receptor beta chain was sequenced during a study of PD-1 blockade in classical Hodgkin lymphoma. Profiling relied on immunoSEQ multiplex PCR, and the TCRdb table lists in-frame clones only, not all of them. The sample lists about 90,000 clones, roughly 89% occurring once. No patient escaped relapse after autologous stem cell transplantation, and brentuximab vedotin exposure varied. When best responses were assessed, they were complete response, partial response or progressive disease. The CDR3 spans 14 residues. V lost 7 bases and J 1 base, leaving 13 bases between the germline ends. Germline CDR1 reads SGHTA; CDR2 reads FQGTGA.

Sample: peripheral blood mononuclear cells (PBMCs), taken before the second cycle of nivolumab. The chain joins TRBV7-3 to TRBJ2-5, with D hard to call. This TCR came from a human donor with classical Hodgkin lymphoma. CDR3 protein: CASKHRVPQETQYF. The CDR3 DNA reads as TGTGCCAGCAAACACCGGGTTCCCCAAGAGACCCAGTACTTC.